These 20 T cell receptor beta chains came from one sample sequenced in a study of siplizumab effects on memory and regulatory T cells. Clones were sequenced by immunoSEQ multiplex PCR, and TCRdb holds only the in-frame ones, with some missing. The table includes over 100,000 clones, about 92% detected once. The specimen sequenced was Tregs sorted from blood. These receptors were obtained from a human donor in good health.

The rearrangement joins TRBV19 to TRBJ1-5, with D possibly being TRBD1 (5 bases). The V gene's germline CDR1 is LNHDA and CDR2 SQIVND (reference sequence). This CDR3 contains 17 residues. V gave up 3 bases and J gave up 0 bases, with 15 bases separating them. Here the CDR3 reads CASSMRVRGDSNQPQHF. In DNA form, the CDR3 reads TGTGCCAGTAGTATGCGTGTTCGGGGGGATAGCAATCAGCCCCAGCATTTT.

The J gene is TRBJ1-1, the V gene TRBV5-5; the match to TRBD1 covers 12 bases. The germline gives CDR1 SGHKS, CDR2 YYEKEE (reference sequence). CDR3 size: 12 residues. V dropped 3 bases and J dropped 10; count of bases not matched to a gene: 1. The CDR3 spells CASSSGQGAAFF. For the CDR3, the DNA is TGTGCCAGCAGCTCGGGACAGGGGGCAGCTTTCTTT.

The rearrangement uses TRBV5-1 and TRBJ1-2; D perhaps matches TRBD1 (5 bases). Trimming left V 2 bases short and J 3 bases short, with 14 bases between. CDR3 size: 15 residues. The V gene's germline CDR1 is SGHRS and CDR2 YFSETQ. The CDR3 loop reads CASSLGTEAHYGYTF. Here the CDR3 DNA reads TGCGCCAGCAGCTTAGGGACGGAGGCCCACTATGGCTACACCTTC. Combining the CDR3 with reference TRBV5-1 and TRBJ1-2 gives the whole variable domain KAGVTQTPRYLIKTRGQQVTLSCSPISGHRSVSWYQQTPGQGLQFLFEYFSETQRNKGNFPGRFSGRQFSNSRSEMNVSTLELGDSALYLCASSLGTEAHYGYTFGSGTRLTVV.

The chain uses TRBV7-2 and TRBJ2-7; 13 bases fit TRBD2. V lost 5 bases, J lost 0 bases, and 7 bases stayed unmatched. Germline V gene sequence: CDR1 SGHTA, CDR2 FQGNSA. The CDR3 is made up of 17 amino acids. CDR3 sequence: CASSTRTSGGYSYEQYF. The DNA of the CDR3 is TGTGCCAGCAGCACCAGGACTAGCGGGGGCTACTCCTACGAGCAGTACTTC. Using reference TRBV7-2 and TRBJ2-7 for the parts outside the CDR3, the full variable domain is GAGVSQSPSNKVTEKGKDVELRCDPISGHTALYWYRQSLGQGLEFLIYFQGNSAPDKSGLPSDRFSAERTGGSVSTLTIQRTQQEDSAVYLCASSTRTSGGYSYEQYFGPGTRLTVT.

The rearrangement links TRBV11-2 to TRBJ1-1, with TRBD1 as a possible D gene (6 bases). Germline assignment: CDR1 SGHAT and CDR2 FQNNGV. CDR3 length: 17 residues. V was shortened by 4 bases and J by 4 bases, with 22 bases between the two germline ends. CDR3 sequence (DNA): TGTGCCAGCAGCTCCCGTCCTGGGGTACAGGGTCCCACTGAAGCTTTCTTT. Its protein is CASSSRPGVQGPTEAFF.

This chain links TRBV6-5 with TRBJ2-6; D unclear. The CDR3 sequence is 15 residues long. V dropped 2 bases and J dropped 0 bases, with 5 bases sitting between them. Germline CDR1 is MNHEY and CDR2 is SVGAGI. The CDR3 DNA sequence: TGTGCCAGCAGTTACGCTCACTCTGGGGCCAACGTCCTGACTTTC. It encodes CASSYAHSGANVLTF.

The chain employs TRBV2 and TRBJ1-4; D is unresolved. With 9 bases removed from V and 8 bases from J, the gap between germline ends came to 13 bases. CDR1 is SNHLY, CDR2 FYNNEI, per germline. This CDR3 contains 12 residues. The CDR3 spells CASTDRPEKLFF. DNA for the CDR3: TGTGCCAGTACAGACCGCCCCGAAAAACTGTTTTTT.

This chain joins TRBV5-1 and TRBJ2-7; a weak D match, TRBD2 (6 bases). Between the trimmed V and J ends, which lost 6 bases and 9 bases, there was a span of 19 bases. Per the germline V gene, CDR1 is SGHRS and CDR2 is YFSETQ. This CDR3 is 13 amino acids long. CDR3 sequence (DNA): TGCGCCAGCAATCCCCGGGATGGAGGGGTGCAGTACTTC. Translation: CASNPRDGGVQYF.

Here the CDR3 reads CASSHRLSGMGDNEQFF. In DNA form, the CDR3 reads TGCGCCAGCAGCCACAGACTTAGCGGGATGGGGGACAATGAGCAGTTCTTC. The J gene is TRBJ2-1, the V gene TRBV4-1; 8 bases are shared with TRBD2. J gave up 5 bases and V 3 bases, and 12 bases lay outside the gene matches. The germline CDR1 and CDR2 sequences are MGHRA and YSYEKL. The CDR3 covers 17 residues.

The chain recombines TRBV5-1 with TRBJ1-2, with a possible D match to TRBD1 (5 bases). This CDR3 has 14 amino acids. V was trimmed by 1 base and J by 3 bases, leaving 10 bases between them. Per the germline V gene, CDR1 is SGHRS and CDR2 is YFSETQ. The CDR3 nucleotides are TGCGCCAGCAGCTTGATCGGGGACCACTATGGCTACACCTTC. As protein: CASSLIGDHYGYTF.

The CDR3 protein is CASKGTGSSYEQYF. The CDR3 DNA reads as TGTGCCAGTAAGGGGACAGGGAGCTCCTACGAGCAGTACTTC. V and J are TRBV19 and TRBJ2-7; TRBD1 matches at 9 bases. The germline V gene encodes CDR1 LNHDA and CDR2 SQIVND (reference sequence). CDR3 length: 14 amino acids. The junction had 4 bases not matched to a gene; V was cut back by 7 bases and J by 0 bases. Combining the CDR3 with reference TRBV19 and TRBJ2-7 gives the whole variable domain DGGITQSPKYLFRKEGQNVTLSCEQNLNHDAMYWYRQDPGQGLRLIYYSQIVNDFQKGDIAEGYSVSREKKESFPLTVTSAQKNPTAFYLCASKGTGSSYEQYFGPGTRLTVT.

In this sample, this clone turned up once. Here the CDR3 DNA reads TGTGCCAGCAGTGAGGGGGACAGGCGGAATGAGCAGTTCTTC. Amino acids: CASSEGDRRNEQFF. The chain combines TRBV6-1 with TRBJ2-1; 8 bases agree with TRBD1. CDR1 is MNHNS, CDR2 SASEGT, per germline. J lost 7 bases, V lost 3 bases, and 5 bases had no gene match. This CDR3 is 14 amino acids long.

The V call is TRBV6-6, the J call TRBJ2-3; D gene ambiguous. With 7 bases removed from V and 10 bases from J, the gap between germline ends came to 12 bases. The length of the CDR3 is 11 residues. Per the germline V gene, CDR1 is MNHNY and CDR2 is SVGAGI (reference sequence). CDR3 nucleotide sequence: TGTGCCAGCACCAGCCGTCTGGCGCAGTATTTT. Protein sequence: CASTSRLAQYF.

The J gene is TRBJ2-2, the V gene TRBV19; TRBD1 matches at 9 bases. The J segment lost 6 bases and the V segment lost 4 bases, leaving 6 bases of the junction unmatched. This CDR3 comprises 15 residues. Looked up from germline, CDR1 is LNHDA and CDR2 is SQIVND (reference sequence). The CDR3 reads CASSNTGQGAGELFF. The CDR3 nucleotides are TGTGCCAGTAGTAATACGGGACAGGGCGCCGGGGAGCTGTTTTTT. Together with reference TRBV19 and TRBJ2-2, the CDR3 gives the full variable domain: DGGITQSPKYLFRKEGQNVTLSCEQNLNHDAMYWYRQDPGQGLRLIYYSQIVNDFQKGDIAEGYSVSREKKESFPLTVTSAQKNPTAFYLCASSNTGQGAGELFFGEGSRLTVL.

Only a few counts were recorded for this clone. The rearrangement links TRBV5-6 to TRBJ1-1, with a tentative D call TRBD1 (5 bases). Trimming left V 1 base short and J 10 bases short, with 17 bases between. The CDR3 has 14 amino acids. Germline V gene lookup returns CDR1 SGHDT and CDR2 YYEEEE. CDR3 nucleotides: TGTGCCAGCAGCTTGAGGGGCCTGGCCCCTGGAGCTTTCTTT. Translated: CASSLRGLAPGAFF. Based on the CDR3 plus reference TRBV5-6 and TRBJ1-1, the full variable domain is DAGVTQSPTHLIKTRGQQVTLRCSPKSGHDTVSWYQQALGQGPQFIFQYYEEEERQRGNFPDRFSGHQFPNYSSELNVNALLLGDSALYLCASSLRGLAPGAFFGQGTRLTVV.

This chain joins TRBV5-1 and TRBJ2-3; tentatively, D is TRBD1 or TRBD2 (5 bases each). The V and J ends lost 4 bases and 0 bases respectively, with 9 bases between them. The germline CDR1 and CDR2 sequences are SGHRS and YFSETQ. CDR3 length: 14 residues. As DNA, the CDR3 is TGCGCCAGCAGCCCGGGACGGAGCACAGATACGCAGTATTTT. Its translation: CASSPGRSTDTQYF.

This chain uses TRBV5-6 with TRBJ1-2; TRBD1 matches 9 bases. CDR1 and CDR2 (germline): SGHDT, YYEEEE. The CDR3 is 16 amino acids. V was clipped by 0 bases and J by 6 bases; unmatched bases: 9. CDR3 residues: CASSLDWGTGSHGYTF. CDR3 nucleotides: TGTGCCAGCAGCTTGGATTGGGGGACAGGGAGCCATGGCTACACCTTC.

CDR3 DNA sequence: TGTGCCTGGAGTGGGTGGACAGGGGTTCGATACGAGCAGTACTTC. Amino acids: CAWSGWTGVRYEQYF. J is TRBJ2-7 and V is TRBV30; 9 bases match TRBD1. V lost 1 base and J lost 4; bases outside the gene matches: 8. The germline V gene has CDR1 GTSNPN and CDR2 SVGIG (reference sequence). The CDR3 extends over 15 amino acids.

CDR3 sequence: CASSSRGFQETQYF. Written as DNA, the CDR3 is TGTGCCAGCAGCTCCCGGGGATTCCAAGAGACCCAGTACTTC. The chain has TRBV7-2 and TRBJ2-5; a possible D gene is TRBD2 (5 bases). The CDR3 runs to 14 residues. V lost 4 bases and J 1 base, leaving 10 bases between the germline ends. Per germline, CDR1 SGHTA and CDR2 FQGNSA.

This clone was seen a handful of times. The V gene is TRBV5-4, the J gene TRBJ2-3, with unresolved D. Germline V CDR1 and CDR2: SGHNT, YYREEE (reference sequence). The length of the CDR3 is 14 residues. V dropped 2 bases and J dropped 6 bases, with 13 bases sitting between them. The CDR3 protein is CASSLRDPWDTQYF. DNA of the CDR3: TGTGCCAGCAGCTTAAGAGACCCCTGGGATACGCAGTATTTT.